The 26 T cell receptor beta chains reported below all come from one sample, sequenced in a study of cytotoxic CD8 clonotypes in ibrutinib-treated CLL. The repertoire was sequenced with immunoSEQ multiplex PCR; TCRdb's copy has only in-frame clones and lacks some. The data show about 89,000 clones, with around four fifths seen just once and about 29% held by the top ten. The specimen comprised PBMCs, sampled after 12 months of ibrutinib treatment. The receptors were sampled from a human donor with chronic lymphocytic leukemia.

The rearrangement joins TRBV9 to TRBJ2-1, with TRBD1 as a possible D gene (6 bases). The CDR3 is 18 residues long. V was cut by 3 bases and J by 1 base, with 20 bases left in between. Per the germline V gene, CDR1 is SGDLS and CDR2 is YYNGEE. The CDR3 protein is CASSARAGLDRSYNEQFF. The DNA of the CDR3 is TGTGCCAGCAGCGCACGGGCCGGATTAGACAGGTCCTACAATGAGCAGTTCTTC. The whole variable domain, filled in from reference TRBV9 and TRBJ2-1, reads DSGVTQTPKHLITATGQRVTLRCSPRSGDLSVYWYQQSLDQGLQFLIQYYNGEERAKGNILERFSAQQFPDLHSELNLSSLELGDSALYFCASSARAGLDRSYNEQFFGPGTRLTVL.

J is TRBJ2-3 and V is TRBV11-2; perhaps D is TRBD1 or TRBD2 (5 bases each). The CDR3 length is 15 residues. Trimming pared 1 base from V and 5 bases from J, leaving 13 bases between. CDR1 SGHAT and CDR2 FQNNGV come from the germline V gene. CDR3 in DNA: TGTGCCAGCAGCTTAGGGGGGACGCCAGGAGATACGCAGTATTTT. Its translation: CASSLGGTPGDTQYF.

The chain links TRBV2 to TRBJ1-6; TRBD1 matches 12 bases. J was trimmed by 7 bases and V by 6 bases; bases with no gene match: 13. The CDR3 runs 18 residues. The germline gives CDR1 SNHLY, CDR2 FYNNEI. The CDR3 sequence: CASSHSGTGGARNSPLHF. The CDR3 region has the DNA TGTGCCAGCAGCCACTCCGGGACAGGGGGCGCGAGGAATTCACCCCTCCACTTT.

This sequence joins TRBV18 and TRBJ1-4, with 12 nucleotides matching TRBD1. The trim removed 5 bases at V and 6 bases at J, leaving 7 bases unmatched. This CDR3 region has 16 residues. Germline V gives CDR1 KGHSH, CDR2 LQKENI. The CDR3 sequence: CASSTGTGGVDEKLFF. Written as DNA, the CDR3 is TGTGCCAGCTCAACAGGGACAGGGGGCGTTGATGAAAAACTGTTTTTT.

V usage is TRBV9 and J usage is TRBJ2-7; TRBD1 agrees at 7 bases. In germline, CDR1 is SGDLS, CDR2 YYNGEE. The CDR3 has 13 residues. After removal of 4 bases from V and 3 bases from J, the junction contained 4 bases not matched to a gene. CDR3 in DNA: TGTGCCAGCAGCAGCCGACAGGGCTACGAGCAGTACTTC. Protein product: CASSSRQGYEQYF.

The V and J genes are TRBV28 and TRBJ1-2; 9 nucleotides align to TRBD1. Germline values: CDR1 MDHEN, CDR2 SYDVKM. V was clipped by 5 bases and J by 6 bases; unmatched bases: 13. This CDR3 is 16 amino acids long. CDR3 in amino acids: CASSVGTGLSTDGYTF. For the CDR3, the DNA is TGTGCCAGCAGTGTTGGGACAGGGCTTTCTACTGATGGCTACACCTTC.

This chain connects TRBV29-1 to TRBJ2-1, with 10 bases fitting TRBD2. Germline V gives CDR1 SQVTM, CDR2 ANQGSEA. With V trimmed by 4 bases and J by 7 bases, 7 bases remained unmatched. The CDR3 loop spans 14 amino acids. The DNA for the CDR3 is TGCAGCGTTGCGGCTAGCGGGGGATGGAATGAGCAGTTCTTC. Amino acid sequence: CSVAASGGWNEQFF.

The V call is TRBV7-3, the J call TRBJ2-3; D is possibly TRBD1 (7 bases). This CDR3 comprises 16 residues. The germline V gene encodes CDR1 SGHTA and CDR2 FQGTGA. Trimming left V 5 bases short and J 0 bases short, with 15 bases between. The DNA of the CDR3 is TGTGCCAGCAGCCAGGGGGGCAAATCTAGCACAGATACGCAGTATTTT. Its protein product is CASSQGGKSSTDTQYF.

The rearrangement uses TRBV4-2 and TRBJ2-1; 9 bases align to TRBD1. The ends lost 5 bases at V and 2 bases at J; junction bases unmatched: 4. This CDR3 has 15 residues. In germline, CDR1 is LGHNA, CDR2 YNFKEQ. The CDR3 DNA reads TGTGCCAGCAGCTCCGGGACAGGGCCCTACAATGAGCAGTTCTTC. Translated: CASSSGTGPYNEQFF.

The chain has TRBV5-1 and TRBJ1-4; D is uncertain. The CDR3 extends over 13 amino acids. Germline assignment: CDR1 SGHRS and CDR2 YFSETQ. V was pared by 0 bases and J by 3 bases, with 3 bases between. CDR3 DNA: TGCGCCAGCAGCTTGGGGTCTAATGAAAAACTGTTTTTT. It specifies CASSLGSNEKLFF.

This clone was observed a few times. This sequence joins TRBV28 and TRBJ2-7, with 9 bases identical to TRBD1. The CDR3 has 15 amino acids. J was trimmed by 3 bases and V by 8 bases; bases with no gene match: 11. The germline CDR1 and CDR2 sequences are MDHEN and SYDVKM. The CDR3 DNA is TGTGCCAGCGCCTCCGGGACAGGGACTTACTACGAGCAGTACTTC. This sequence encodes CASASGTGTYYEQYF.

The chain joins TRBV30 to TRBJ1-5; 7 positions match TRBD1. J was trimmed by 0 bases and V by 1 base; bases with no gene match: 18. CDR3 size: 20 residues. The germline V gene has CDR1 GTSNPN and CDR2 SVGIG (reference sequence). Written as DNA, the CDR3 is TGTGCCTGGAGTGCCATCACTGGGACAGCCAGAAGTCTTAGCAATCAGCCCCAGCATTTT. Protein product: CAWSAITGTARSLSNQPQHF.

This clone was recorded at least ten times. The CDR3 here is CASSEGAAGNTIYF. DNA of the CDR3: TGTGCCAGCAGTGAGGGGGCAGCTGGAAACACCATATATTTT. The chain has TRBV6-1 and TRBJ1-3; weak D call: TRBD1 (6 bases). The CDR3 contains 14 residues. CDR1 is MNHNS and CDR2 is SASEGT in the germline V gene. The V gene lost 3 bases and the J gene lost 2 bases, with 8 bases spanning the gap.

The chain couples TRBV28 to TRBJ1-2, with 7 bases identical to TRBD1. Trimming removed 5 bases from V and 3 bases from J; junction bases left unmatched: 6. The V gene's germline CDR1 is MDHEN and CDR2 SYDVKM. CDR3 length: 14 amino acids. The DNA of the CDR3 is TGTGCCAGCAGTAACGACAGGGTTTACTATGGCTACACCTTC. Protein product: CASSNDRVYYGYTF.

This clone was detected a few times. CDR3 sequence: CASSLIAASSYNEQFF. The CDR3 region has the DNA TGTGCCAGCAGCTTGATTGCGGCGAGCTCCTACAATGAGCAGTTCTTC. The genes are TRBV5-5 and TRBJ2-1, with no clear D. Between the trimmed V and J ends, which lost 1 base and 0 bases, there was a span of 11 bases. The CDR3 is 16 residues long. Per germline, CDR1 SGHKS and CDR2 YYEKEE (reference sequence).

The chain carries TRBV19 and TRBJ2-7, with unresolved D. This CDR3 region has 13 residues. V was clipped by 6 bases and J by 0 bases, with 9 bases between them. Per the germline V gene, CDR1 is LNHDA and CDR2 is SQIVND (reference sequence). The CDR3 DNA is TGTGCCAGTAGCGTGGAACTCTCCTACGAGCAGTACTTC. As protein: CASSVELSYEQYF. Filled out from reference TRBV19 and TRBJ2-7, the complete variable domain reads DGGITQSPKYLFRKEGQNVTLSCEQNLNHDAMYWYRQDPGQGLRLIYYSQIVNDFQKGDIAEGYSVSREKKESFPLTVTSAQKNPTAFYLCASSVELSYEQYFGPGTRLTVT.

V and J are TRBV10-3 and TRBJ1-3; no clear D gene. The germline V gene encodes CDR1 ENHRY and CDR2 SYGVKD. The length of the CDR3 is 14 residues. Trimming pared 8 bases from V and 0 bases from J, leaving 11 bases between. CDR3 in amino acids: CAIQTQVSGNTIYF. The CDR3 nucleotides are TGTGCCATCCAGACCCAGGTCTCTGGAAACACCATATATTTT.

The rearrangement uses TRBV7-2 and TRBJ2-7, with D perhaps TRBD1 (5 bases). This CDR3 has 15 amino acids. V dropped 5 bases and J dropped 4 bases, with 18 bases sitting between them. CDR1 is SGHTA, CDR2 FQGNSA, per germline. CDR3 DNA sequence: TGTGCCAGCAGCCCTGACAGCAGGTCTGAATACGAGCAGTACTTC. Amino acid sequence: CASSPDSRSEYEQYF.

CDR3 region: CASSLGAGISTDTQYF. In nucleotides, the CDR3 is TGTGCCAGCAGCTTAGGTGCGGGTATTAGCACAGATACGCAGTATTTT. This chain uses TRBV7-3 with TRBJ2-3, with D possibly TRBD2 on 5 matching bases. The CDR3 is 16 amino acids. Germline V gene data show CDR1 as SGHTA and CDR2 as FQGTGA. Trimming took off 2 bases at V and 0 bases at J, with 12 bases between the two ends.

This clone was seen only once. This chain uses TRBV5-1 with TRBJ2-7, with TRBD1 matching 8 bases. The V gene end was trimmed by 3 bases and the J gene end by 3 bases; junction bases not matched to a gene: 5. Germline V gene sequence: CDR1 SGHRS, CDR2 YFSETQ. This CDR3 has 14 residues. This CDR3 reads CASSYGQGIYEQYF. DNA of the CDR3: TGCGCCAGCAGCTACGGACAGGGAATCTACGAGCAGTACTTC.

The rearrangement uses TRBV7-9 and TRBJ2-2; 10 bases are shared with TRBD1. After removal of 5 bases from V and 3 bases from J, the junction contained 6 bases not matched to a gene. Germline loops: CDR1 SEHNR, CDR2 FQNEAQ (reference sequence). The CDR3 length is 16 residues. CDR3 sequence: CASSTRQGADTGELFF. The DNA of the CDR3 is TGTGCCAGCAGCACGCGACAGGGGGCCGACACCGGGGAGCTGTTTTTT.

The CDR3 region is CASSLGQGDRPQHF. Written as DNA, the CDR3 is TGTGCCAGCAGCCTCGGACAGGGCGATCGGCCCCAGCATTTT. V and J are TRBV28 and TRBJ1-5, with TRBD1 identical over 8 bases. Germline V gene data show CDR1 as MDHEN and CDR2 as SYDVKM. The length of the CDR3 is 14 residues. With V trimmed by 6 bases and J by 9 bases, 10 bases remained unmatched.

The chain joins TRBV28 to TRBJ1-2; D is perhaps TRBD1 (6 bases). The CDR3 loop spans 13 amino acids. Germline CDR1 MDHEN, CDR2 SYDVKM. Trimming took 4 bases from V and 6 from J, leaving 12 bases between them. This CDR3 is CASSSGEGHGYTF. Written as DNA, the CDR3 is TGTGCCAGCAGTTCAGGGGAGGGCCATGGCTACACCTTC.

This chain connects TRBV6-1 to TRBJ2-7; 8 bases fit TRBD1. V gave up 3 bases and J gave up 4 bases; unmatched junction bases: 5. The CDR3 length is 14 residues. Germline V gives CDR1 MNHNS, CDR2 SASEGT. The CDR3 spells CASSDGRGRYEQYF. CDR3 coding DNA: TGTGCCAGCAGTGACGGCAGGGGGCGGTACGAGCAGTACTTC.

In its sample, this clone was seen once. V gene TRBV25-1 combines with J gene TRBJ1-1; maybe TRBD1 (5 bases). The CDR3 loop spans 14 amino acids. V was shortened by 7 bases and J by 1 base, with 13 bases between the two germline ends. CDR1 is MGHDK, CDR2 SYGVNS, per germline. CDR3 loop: CASKPPGPNTEAFF. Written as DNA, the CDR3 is TGTGCCAGCAAACCCCCGGGGCCGAACACTGAAGCTTTCTTT.

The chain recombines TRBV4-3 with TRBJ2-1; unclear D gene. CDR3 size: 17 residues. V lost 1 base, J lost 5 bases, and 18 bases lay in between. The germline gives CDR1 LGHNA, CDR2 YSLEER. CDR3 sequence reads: CASSQVVPGAQNNEQFF. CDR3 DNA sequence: TGCGCCAGCAGCCAAGTTGTCCCCGGCGCACAGAACAATGAGCAGTTCTTC.